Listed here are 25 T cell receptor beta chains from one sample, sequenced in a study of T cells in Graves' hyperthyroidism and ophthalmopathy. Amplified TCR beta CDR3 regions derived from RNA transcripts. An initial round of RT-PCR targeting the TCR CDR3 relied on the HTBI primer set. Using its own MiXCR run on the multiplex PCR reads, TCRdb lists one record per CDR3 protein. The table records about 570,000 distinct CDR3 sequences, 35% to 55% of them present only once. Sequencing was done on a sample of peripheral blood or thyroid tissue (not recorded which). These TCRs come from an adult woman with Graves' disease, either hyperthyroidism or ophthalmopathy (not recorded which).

CDR3 sequence (DNA): TGTGCCAGCAGGCCCAGAGTTCGTCGCCGCCCAGATACGCAGTATTTT. This sequence encodes CASRPRVRRRPDTQYF. V gene TRBV7-8 combines with J gene TRBJ2-3; D is undetermined. The CDR3 is 16 residues long. CDR1 is SGHVS and CDR2 is FQNEAQ in the germline V gene. Between the trimmed V and J ends, which lost 6 bases and 4 bases, there was a span of 20 bases. The complete variable domain, with remaining parts taken from reference TRBV7-8 and TRBJ2-3, reads GAGVSQSPRYKVAKRGQDVALRCDPISGHVSLFWYQQALGQGPEFLTYFQNEAQLDKSGLPSDRFFAERPEGSVSTLKIQRTQQEDSAVYLCASRPRVRRRPDTQYFGPGTRLTVL.

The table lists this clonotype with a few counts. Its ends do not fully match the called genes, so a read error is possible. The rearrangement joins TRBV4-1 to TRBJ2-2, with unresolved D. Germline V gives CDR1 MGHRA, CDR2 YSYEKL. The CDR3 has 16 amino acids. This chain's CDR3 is CASSQVPNSNAGELFF. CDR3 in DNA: TGCGCCAGCAGCCAAGTCCCTAATTCGAACGCCGGGGAGCTGTTTTTT.

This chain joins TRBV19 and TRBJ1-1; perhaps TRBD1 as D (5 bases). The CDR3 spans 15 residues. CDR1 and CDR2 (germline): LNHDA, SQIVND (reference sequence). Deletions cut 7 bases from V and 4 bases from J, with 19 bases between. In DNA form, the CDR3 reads TGTGCCAGTATGGGAACCCGGGGACCACGCACTGAAGCTTTCTTT. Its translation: CASMGTRGPRTEAFF.

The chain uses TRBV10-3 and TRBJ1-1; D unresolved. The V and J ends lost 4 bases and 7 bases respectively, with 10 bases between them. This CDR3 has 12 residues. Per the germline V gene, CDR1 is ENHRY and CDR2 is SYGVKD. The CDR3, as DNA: TGTGCCATCAGTGGGACGGGCGGTGAAGCTTTCTTT. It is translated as CAISGTGGEAFF.

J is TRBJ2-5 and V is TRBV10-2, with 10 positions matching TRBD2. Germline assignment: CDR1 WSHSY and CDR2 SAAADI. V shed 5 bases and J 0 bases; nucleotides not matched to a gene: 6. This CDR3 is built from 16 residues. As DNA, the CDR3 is TGCGCCAGCAGTAACCAGACTAGCGGGTACCAAGAGACCCAGTACTTC. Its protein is CASSNQTSGYQETQYF.

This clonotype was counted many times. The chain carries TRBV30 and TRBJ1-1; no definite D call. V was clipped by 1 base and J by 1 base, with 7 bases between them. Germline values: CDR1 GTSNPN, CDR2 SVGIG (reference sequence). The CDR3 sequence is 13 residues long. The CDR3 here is CAWSAGTNTEAFF. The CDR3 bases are TGTGCCTGGAGTGCAGGAACGAACACTGAAGCTTTCTTT.

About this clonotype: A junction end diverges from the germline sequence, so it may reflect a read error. Written as DNA, the CDR3 is TGTGCCAGCAGCCCCGGGACAGGGATCACAGATACGCAGTATTTT. Residues: CASSPGTGITDTQYF. The rearrangement joins TRBV5-1 to TRBJ2-3; 9 bases are a match to TRBD1. This CDR3 region has 15 residues. The V gene's germline CDR1 is SGHRS and CDR2 YFSETQ.

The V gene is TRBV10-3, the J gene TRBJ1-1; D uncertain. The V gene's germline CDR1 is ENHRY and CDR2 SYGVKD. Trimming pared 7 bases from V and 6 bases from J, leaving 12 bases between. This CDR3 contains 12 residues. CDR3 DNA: TGTGCCATCAAAAGGGAAGACGCTGAAGCTTTCTTT. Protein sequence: CAIKREDAEAFF.

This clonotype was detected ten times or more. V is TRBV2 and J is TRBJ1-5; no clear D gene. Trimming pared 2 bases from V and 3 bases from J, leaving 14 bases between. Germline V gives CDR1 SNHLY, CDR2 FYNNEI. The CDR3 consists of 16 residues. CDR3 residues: CASSERSRFLNQPQHF. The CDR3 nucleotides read TGTGCCAGCAGTGAACGCAGCAGGTTCCTCAATCAGCCCCAGCATTTT.

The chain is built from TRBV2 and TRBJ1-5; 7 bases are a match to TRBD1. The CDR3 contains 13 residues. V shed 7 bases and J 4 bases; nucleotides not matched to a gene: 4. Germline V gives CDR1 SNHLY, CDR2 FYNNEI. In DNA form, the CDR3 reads TGTGCCAGCATCCGGGACAGAAATCAGCCCCAGCATTTT. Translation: CASIRDRNQPQHF.

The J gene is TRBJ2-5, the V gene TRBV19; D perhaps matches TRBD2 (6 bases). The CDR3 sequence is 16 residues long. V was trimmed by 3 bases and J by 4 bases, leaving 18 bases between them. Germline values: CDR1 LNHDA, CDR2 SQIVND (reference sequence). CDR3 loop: CASSMPGPSRGETQYF. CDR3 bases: TGTGCCAGTAGTATGCCGGGACCCTCGCGGGGAGAGACCCAGTACTTC.

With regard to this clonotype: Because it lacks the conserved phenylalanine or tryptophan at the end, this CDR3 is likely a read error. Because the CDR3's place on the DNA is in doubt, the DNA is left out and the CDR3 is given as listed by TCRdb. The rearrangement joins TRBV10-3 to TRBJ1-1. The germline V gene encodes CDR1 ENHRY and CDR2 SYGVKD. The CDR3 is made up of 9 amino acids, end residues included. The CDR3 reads CAINWTATG.

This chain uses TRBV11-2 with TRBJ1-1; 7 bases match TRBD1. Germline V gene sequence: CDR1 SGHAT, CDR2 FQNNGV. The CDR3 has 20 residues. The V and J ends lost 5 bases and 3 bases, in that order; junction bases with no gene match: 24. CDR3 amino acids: CASSTTTVPTGASFDTEAFF. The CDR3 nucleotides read TGTGCCAGCAGCACAACCACCGTACCAACAGGGGCATCGTTCGACACTGAAGCTTTCTTT.

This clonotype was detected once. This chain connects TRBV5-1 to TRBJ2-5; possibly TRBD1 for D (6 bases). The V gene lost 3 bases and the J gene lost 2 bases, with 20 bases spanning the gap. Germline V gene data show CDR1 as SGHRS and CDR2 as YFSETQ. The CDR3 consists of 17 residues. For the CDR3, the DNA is TGCGCCAGCAGCTCGGCCTCGGGACATGGGCTACAAGAGACCCAGTACTTC. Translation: CASSSASGHGLQETQYF.

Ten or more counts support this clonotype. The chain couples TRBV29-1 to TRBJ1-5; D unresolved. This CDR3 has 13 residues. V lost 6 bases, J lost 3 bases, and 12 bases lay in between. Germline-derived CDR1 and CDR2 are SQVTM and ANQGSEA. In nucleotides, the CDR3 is TGCAGCGTGACGGAGGGAATCAATCAGCCCCAGCATTTT. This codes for CSVTEGINQPQHF.

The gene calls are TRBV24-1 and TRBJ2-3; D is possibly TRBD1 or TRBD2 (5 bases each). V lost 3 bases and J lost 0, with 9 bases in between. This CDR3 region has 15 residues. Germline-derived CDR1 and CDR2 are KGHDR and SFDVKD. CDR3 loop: CATSDRRDSTDTQYF. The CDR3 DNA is TGTGCCACCAGTGATCGCCGGGACAGCACAGATACGCAGTATTTT.

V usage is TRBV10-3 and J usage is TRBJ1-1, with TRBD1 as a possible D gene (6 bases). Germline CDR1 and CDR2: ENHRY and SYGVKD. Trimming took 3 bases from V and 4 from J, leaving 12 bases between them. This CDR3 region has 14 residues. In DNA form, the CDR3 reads TGTGCCATCAGTGATTGGGGGCGAGGCACTGAAGCTTTCTTT. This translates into CAISDWGRGTEAFF.

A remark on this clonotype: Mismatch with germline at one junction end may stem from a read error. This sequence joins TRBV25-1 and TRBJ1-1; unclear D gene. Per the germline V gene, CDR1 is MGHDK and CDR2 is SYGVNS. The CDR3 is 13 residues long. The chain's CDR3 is CTSSGVMNTEAFF. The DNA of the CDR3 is TGTACCAGCAGTGGGGTCATGAACACTGAAGCTTTCTTT.

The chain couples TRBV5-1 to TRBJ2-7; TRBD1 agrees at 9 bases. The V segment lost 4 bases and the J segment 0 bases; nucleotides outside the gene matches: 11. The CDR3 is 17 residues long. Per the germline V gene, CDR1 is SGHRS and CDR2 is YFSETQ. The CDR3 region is CASSRTTGGHVSYEQYF. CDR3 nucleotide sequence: TGCGCCAGCAGCCGGACCACAGGGGGCCACGTCTCCTACGAGCAGTACTTC.

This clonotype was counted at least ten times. CDR3 sequence (DNA): TGTGCCAGCAGCTTACGGCCAGGGGACACTGAAGCTTTCTTT. Encoded protein: CASSLRPGDTEAFF. The rearrangement joins TRBV7-9 to TRBJ1-1; the D gene is possibly TRBD1 (6 bases). Between the trimmed V and J ends, which lost 2 bases and 3 bases, there was a span of 10 bases. This CDR3 is 14 amino acids long. Per germline, CDR1 SEHNR and CDR2 FQNEAQ (reference sequence).

CDR3 DNA sequence: TGTGCCAGCAGCCATATGGGACAGAGGAACACTGAAGCTTTCTTT. It translates to CASSHMGQRNTEAFF. The V and J genes are TRBV14 and TRBJ1-1; 7 bases line up with TRBD1. Germline V gives CDR1 SGHDN, CDR2 FVKESK. The CDR3 has 15 amino acids. V was clipped by 3 bases and J by 1 base; unmatched bases: 5.

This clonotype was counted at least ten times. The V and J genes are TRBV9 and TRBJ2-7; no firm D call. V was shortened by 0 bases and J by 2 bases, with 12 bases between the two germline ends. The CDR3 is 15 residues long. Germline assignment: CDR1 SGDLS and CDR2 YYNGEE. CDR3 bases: TGTGCCAGCAGCGTAGCCGCTAGTAATACCTACGAGCAGTACTTC. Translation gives CASSVAASNTYEQYF. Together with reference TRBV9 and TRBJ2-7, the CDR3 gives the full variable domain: DSGVTQTPKHLITATGQRVTLRCSPRSGDLSVYWYQQSLDQGLQFLIQYYNGEERAKGNILERFSAQQFPDLHSELNLSSLELGDSALYFCASSVAASNTYEQYFGPGTRLTVT.

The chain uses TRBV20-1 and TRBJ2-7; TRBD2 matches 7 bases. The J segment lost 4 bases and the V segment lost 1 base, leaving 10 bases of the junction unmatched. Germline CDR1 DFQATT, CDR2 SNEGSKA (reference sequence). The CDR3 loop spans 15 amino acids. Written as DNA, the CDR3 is TGCAGTGCTAGAGGACAAACGGGTAGCGGGTACGAGCAGTACTTC. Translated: CSARGQTGSGYEQYF.

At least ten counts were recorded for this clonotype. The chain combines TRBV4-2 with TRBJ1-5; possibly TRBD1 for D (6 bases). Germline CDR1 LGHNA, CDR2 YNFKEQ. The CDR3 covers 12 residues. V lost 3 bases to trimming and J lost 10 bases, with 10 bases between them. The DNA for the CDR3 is TGTGCCAGCAGCCAGGGGGGGCGACCCCAGCATTTT. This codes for CASSQGGRPQHF.

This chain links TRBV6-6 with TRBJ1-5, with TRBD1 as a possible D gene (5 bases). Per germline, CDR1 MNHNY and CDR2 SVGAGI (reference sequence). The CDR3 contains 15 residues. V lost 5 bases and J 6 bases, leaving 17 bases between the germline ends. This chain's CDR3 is CASSGSRGVRQPQHF. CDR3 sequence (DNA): TGTGCCAGCAGTGGTTCCAGAGGGGTGCGTCAGCCCCAGCATTTT.